The present entry profiles one T cell receptor beta chain with its context. The data were taken from a study of CD8 T cells in Susac syndrome. CD8+ and CD4+ T cells taken from blood had their TCR beta sequenced. V gave up 4 bases and J gave up 4 bases, with 15 bases separating them. The germline CDR1 and CDR2 sequences are MNHNY and SVGAGI (reference sequence). CDR3 size: 15 residues. Random hexamers were used to reverse transcribe an amount of roughly 0.5 to 1 ug RNA. TCRdb redid the calling of the immunoSEQ multiplex PCR reads with MiXCR, one entry per CDR3 protein. The repertoire holds around 150,000 distinct CDR3 sequences, with 95% as singletons.

This clonotype was sampled from a human donor with Susac syndrome. The J gene is TRBJ2-3, the V gene TRBV6-6; D might be TRBD2 (6 bases). Source material: CD4+ T cells from PBMCs. The CDR3 sequence is CASSSGTASADTQYF. The CDR3, as DNA: TGTGCCAGCAGTTCGGGGACGGCTAGCGCAGATACGCAGTATTTT.